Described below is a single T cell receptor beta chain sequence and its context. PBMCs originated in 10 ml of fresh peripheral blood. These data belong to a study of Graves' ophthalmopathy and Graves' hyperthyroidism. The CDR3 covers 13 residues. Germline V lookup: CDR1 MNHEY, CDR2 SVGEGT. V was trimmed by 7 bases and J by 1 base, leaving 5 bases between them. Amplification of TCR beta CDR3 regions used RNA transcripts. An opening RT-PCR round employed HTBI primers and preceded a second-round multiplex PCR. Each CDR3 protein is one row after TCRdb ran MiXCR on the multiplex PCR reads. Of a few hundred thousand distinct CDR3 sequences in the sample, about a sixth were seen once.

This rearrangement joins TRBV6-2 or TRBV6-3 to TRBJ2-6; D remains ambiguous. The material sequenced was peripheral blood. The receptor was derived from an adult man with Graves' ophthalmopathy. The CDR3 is CASTDSGANVLTF. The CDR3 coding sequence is TGTGCCAGCACAGATTCTGGGGCCAACGTCCTGACTTTC.